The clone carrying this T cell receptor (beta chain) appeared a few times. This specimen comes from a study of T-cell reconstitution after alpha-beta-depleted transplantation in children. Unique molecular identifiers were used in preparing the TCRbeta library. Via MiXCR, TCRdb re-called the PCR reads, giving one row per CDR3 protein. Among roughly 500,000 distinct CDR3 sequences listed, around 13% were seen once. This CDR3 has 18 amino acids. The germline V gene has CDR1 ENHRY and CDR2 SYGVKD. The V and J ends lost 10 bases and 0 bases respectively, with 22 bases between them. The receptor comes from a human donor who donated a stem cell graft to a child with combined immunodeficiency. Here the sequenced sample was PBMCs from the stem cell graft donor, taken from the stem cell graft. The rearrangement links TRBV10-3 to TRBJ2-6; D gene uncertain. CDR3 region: CATQLTSQTLSGANVLTF. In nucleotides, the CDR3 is TGTGCCACACAGCTAACTTCACAAACCCTCTCTGGGGCCAACGTCCTGACTTTC.